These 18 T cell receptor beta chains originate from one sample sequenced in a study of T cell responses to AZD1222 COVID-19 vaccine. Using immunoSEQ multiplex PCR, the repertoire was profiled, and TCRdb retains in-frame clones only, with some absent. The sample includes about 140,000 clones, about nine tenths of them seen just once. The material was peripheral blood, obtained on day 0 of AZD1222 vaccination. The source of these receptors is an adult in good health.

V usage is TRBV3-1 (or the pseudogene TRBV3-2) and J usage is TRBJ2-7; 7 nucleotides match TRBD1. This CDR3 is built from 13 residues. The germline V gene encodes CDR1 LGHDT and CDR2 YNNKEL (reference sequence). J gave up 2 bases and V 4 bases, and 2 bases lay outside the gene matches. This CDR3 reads CASSRTGTYEQYF. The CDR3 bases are TGTGCCAGCAGCCGGACAGGAACCTACGAGCAGTACTTC.

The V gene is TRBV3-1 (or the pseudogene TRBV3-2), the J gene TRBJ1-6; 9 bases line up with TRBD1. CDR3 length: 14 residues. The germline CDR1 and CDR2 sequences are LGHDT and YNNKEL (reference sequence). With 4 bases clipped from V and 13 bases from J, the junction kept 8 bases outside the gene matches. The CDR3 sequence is CASSPGQGGEPLHF. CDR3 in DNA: TGTGCCAGCAGCCCGGGACAGGGTGGGGAGCCCCTCCACTTT.

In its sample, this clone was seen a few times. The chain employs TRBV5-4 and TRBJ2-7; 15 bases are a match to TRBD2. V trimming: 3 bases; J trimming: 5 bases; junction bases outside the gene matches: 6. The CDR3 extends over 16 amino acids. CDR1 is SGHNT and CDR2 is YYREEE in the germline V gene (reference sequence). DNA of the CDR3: TGTGCCAGCAGCTCCCGGACTAGCGGGGGGGCCGACGAGCAGTACTTC. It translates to CASSSRTSGGADEQYF. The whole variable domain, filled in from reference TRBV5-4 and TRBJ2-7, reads ETGVTQSPTHLIKTRGQQVTLRCSSQSGHNTVSWYQQALGQGPQFIFQYYREEENGRGNFPPRFSGLQFPNYSSELNVNALELDDSALYLCASSSRTSGGADEQYFGPGTRLTVT.

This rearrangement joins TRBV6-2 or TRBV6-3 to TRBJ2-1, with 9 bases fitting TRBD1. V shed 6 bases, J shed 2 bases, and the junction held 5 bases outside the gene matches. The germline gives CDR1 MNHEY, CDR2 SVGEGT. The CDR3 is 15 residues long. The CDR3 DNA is TGTGCCAGCAGCCAGCGGACAGGGGCCTACAATGAGCAGTTCTTC. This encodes CASSQRTGAYNEQFF.

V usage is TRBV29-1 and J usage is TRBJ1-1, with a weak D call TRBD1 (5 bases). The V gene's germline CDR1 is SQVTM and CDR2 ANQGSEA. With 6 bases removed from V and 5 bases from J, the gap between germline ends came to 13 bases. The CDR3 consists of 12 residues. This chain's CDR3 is CSVQRGMTEAFF. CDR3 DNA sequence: TGCAGCGTCCAAAGGGGCATGACTGAAGCTTTCTTT.

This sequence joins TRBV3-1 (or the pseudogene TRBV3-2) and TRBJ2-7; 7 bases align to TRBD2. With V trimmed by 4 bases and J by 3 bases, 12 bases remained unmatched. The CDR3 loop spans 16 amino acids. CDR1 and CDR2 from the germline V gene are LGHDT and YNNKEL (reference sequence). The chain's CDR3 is CASSLPPREGYYEQYF. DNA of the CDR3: TGTGCCAGCAGCCTCCCGCCCAGGGAGGGATACTACGAGCAGTACTTC.

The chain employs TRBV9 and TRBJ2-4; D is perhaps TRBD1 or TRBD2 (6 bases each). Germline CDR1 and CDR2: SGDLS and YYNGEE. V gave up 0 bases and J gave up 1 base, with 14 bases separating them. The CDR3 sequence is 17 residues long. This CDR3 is CASSVEGGLGAKNIQYF. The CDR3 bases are TGTGCCAGCAGCGTAGAGGGGGGTCTCGGGGCCAAAAACATTCAGTACTTC.

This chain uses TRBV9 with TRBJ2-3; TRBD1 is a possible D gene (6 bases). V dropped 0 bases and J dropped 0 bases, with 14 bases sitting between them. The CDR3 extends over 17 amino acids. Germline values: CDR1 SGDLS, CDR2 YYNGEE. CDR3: CASSVGRRTESTDTQYF. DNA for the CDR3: TGTGCCAGCAGCGTAGGGCGTAGGACAGAAAGCACAGATACGCAGTATTTT.

The CDR3: CSASSDQTREEKLFF. The CDR3 DNA follows: TGCAGTGCTAGTTCAGATCAGACCAGGGAAGAAAAACTGTTTTTT. The chain combines TRBV20-1 with TRBJ1-4; the D gene is possibly TRBD1 (5 bases). V gave up 3 bases and J gave up 8 bases, with 19 bases separating them. Per germline, CDR1 DFQATT and CDR2 SNEGSKA (reference sequence). CDR3 size: 15 residues.

The CDR3 loop is CASSQDRGRGYYGYTF. CDR3 nucleotide sequence: TGTGCCAGCAGCCAAGATCGAGGCAGGGGGTACTATGGCTACACCTTC. The V call is TRBV14, the J call TRBJ1-2; 7 positions match TRBD1. Germline V gene data show CDR1 as SGHDN and CDR2 as FVKESK. V gave up 0 bases and J gave up 3 bases; unmatched junction bases: 7. The CDR3 consists of 16 residues.

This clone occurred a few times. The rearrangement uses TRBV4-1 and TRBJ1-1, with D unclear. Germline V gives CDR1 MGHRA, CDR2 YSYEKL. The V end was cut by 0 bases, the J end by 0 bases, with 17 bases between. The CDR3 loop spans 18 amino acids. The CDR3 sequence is CASSQDLRGPLLNTEAFF. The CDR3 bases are TGCGCCAGCAGCCAAGATTTAAGAGGACCTCTCCTGAACACTGAAGCTTTCTTT.

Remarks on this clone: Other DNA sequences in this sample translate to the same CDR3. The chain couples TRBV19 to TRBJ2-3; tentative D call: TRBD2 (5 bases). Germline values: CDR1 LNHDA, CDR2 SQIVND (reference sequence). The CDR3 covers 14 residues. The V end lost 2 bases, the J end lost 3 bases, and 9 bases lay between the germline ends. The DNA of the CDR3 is TGTGCCAGTAGTATATCCCGGGGAACAGATACGCAGTATTTT. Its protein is CASSISRGTDTQYF.

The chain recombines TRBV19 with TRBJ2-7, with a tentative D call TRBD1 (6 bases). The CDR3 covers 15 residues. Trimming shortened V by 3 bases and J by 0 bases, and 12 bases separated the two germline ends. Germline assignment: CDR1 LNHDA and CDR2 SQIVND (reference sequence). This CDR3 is CASSIRGISSYEQYF. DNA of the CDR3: TGTGCCAGTAGTATCAGGGGAATCAGCTCCTACGAGCAGTACTTC.

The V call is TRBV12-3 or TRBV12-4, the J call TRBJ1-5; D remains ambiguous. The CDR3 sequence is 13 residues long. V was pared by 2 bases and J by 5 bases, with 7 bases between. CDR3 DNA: TGTGCCAGCAGTTTATCCGGGTATCAGCCCCAGCATTTT. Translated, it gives CASSLSGYQPQHF.

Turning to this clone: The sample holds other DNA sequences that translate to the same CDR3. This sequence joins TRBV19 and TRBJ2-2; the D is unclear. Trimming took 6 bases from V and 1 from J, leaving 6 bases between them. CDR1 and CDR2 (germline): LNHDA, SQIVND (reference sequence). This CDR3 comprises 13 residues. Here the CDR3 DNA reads TGTGCCAGTAGCATTGGGAACACCGGGGAGCTGTTTTTT. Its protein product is CASSIGNTGELFF.

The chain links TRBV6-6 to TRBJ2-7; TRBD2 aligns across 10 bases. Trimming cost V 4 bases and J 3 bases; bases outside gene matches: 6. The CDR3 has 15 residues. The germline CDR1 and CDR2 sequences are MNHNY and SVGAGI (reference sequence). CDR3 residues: CASSSPAGGGYEQYF. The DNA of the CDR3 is TGTGCCAGCAGTTCTCCAGCGGGAGGGGGCTACGAGCAGTACTTC.

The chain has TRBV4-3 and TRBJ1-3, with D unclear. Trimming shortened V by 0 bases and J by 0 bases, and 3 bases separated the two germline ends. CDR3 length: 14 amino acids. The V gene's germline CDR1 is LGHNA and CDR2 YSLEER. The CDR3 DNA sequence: TGCGCCAGCAGCCAAGAGGGCTCTGGAAACACCATATATTTT. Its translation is CASSQEGSGNTIYF.

In DNA form, the CDR3 reads TGTGCCAGCAGCCTTTCAACCGGGACTGAATATGGCTACACCTTC. As protein: CASSLSTGTEYGYTF. The rearrangement uses TRBV7-2 and TRBJ1-2, with D possibly TRBD1 on 5 matching bases. The CDR3 has 15 residues. Germline CDR1 SGHTA, CDR2 FQGNSA. Trimming stripped 5 bases from V and 5 bases from J, with 18 bases between.